The source of this TCR beta chain is a study of blood T cell repertoires in COVID-19. Method: immunoSEQ multiplex PCR; TCRdb's copy keeps in-frame clones and lacks some. The sample lists approximately 240,000 clones; roughly 85% were seen once. Germline V CDR1 and CDR2: MDHEN, SYDVKM. The germline V and J ends were trimmed by 5 bases and 2 bases, with 19 bases remaining between them. The CDR3 runs 17 residues. This receptor was identified in a man between 45 and 60 years old who had recovered from COVID-19. Sample: peripheral blood. The chain uses TRBV28 and TRBJ1-3, with D possibly being TRBD1 (5 bases). In DNA, the CDR3 is TGTGCCAGCAGTCCCTGGAGGGGTTCGAGTCCTGGAAACACCATATATTTT. It is translated as CASSPWRGSSPGNTIYF.